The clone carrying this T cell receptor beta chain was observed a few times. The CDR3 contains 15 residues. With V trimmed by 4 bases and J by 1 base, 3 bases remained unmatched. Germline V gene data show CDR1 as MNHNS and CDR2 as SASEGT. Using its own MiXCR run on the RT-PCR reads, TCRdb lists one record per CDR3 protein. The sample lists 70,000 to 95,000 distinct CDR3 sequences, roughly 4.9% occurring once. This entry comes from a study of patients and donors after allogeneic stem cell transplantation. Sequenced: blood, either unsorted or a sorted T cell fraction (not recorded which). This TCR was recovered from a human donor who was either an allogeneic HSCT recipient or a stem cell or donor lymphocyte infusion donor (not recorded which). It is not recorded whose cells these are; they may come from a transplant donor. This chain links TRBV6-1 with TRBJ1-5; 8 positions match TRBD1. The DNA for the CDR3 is TGTGCCAGCAGTGGACAGGGGTTAAGCAATCAGCCCCAGCATTTT. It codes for CASSGQGLSNQPQHF.